There are many counts of the clone carrying this TCR beta chain. Its antigen remains unknown. The data were obtained in a study of neurological immune-mediated disorders. The study's findings and limits: It was HTLV-1-associated myelopathy that showed the most TCR clonal expansion, while multiple sclerosis showed the least, falling below healthy controls.

From 15-18 subjects, over 160 million TCR-beta sequences were obtained in each sequencing run. TCRdb re-analysed the 5' RACE reads in MiXCR, keeping a single row per CDR3 protein. This sample has 55,000 to 70,000 distinct CDR3 sequences; around 3.9% occur once, and the top ten carry 1% to 1.5%. The J segment lost 10 bases and the V segment lost 6 bases, leaving 9 bases of the junction unmatched. This CDR3 region has 14 residues. Looked up from germline, CDR1 is MNHEY and CDR2 is SVGAGI. This chain links TRBV6-5 with TRBJ1-6, with 7 positions matching TRBD1. This sequence was found in a man aged 30 to 45 with multiple sclerosis. The source material was PBMCs. The CDR3 is CASSSGQFRSPLHF. CDR3 bases: TGTGCCAGCAGCTCGGGACAGTTTAGATCACCCCTCCACTTT.